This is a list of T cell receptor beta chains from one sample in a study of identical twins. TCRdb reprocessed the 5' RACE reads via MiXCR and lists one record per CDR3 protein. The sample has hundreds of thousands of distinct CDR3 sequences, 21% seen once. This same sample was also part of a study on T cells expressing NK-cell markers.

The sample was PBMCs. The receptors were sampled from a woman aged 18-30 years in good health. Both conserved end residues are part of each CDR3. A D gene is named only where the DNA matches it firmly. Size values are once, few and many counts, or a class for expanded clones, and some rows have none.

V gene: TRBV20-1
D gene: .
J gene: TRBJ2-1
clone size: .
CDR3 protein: CSAAPGRFYNEQFF
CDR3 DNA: TGCAGTGCTGCTCCCGGAAGATTTTACAATGAGCAGTTCTTC

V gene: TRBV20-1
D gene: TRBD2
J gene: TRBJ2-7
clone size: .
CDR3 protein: CSASSGRGGEQYF
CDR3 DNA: TGCAGTGCTAGTAGCGGGAGGGGGGGCGAGCAGTACTTC

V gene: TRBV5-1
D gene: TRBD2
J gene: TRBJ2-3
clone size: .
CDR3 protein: CASSWGTSGGPSTDTQYF
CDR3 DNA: TGCGCCAGCAGCTGGGGGACTAGCGGGGGGCCTAGCACAGATACGCAGTATTTT

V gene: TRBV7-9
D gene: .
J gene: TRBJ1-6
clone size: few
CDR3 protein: CASSLASGGSYNSPLHF
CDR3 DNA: TGTGCCAGCAGCTTAGCCAGCGGTGGATCCTATAATTCACCCCTCCACTTT

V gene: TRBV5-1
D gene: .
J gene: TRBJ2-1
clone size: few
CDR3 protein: CASTRRAGLSSYNEQFF
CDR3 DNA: TGCGCCAGTACCCGGAGGGCCGGTCTTAGCTCCTACAATGAGCAGTTCTTC

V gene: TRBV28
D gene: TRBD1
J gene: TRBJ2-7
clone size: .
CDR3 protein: CATMSGQRSYEQYF
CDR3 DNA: TGTGCCACCATGTCGGGACAGCGCTCCTACGAGCAGTACTTC

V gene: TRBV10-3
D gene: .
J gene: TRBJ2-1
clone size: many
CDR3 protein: CAISGLSAEYNEQFF
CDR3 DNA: TGTGCCATCTCCGGTTTGTCGGCAGAATACAATGAGCAGTTCTTC

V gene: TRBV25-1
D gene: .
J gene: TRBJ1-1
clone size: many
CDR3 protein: CASSDGGTEAFF
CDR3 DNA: TGTGCCAGCAGTGATGGCGGCACTGAAGCTTTCTTT

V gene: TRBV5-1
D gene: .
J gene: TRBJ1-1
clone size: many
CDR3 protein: CASTLSAGGTEAFF
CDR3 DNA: TGCGCCAGCACCCTCTCAGCGGGGGGCACTGAAGCTTTCTTT

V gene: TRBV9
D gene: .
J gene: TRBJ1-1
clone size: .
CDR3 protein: CASSLGPSPNTEAFF
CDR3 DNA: TGTGCCAGCAGCCTAGGTCCCAGTCCGAACACTGAAGCTTTCTTT

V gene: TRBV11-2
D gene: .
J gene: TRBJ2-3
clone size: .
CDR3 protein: CASSTTGSDTQYF
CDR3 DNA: TGTGCCAGCAGCACTACAGGGTCAGATACGCAGTATTTT

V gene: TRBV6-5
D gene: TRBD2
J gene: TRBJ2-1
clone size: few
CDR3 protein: CASSYSGAGGLGNEQFF
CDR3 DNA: TGTGCCAGCAGTTACTCGGGTGCGGGGGGGCTCGGCAATGAGCAGTTCTTC

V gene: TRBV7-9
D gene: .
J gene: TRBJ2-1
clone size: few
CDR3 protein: CASSLVPNQQFF
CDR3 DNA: TGTGCCAGCAGCTTAGTTCCGAATCAGCAGTTCTTC

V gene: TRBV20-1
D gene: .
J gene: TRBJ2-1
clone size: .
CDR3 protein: CSADDSYNEQFF
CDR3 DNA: TGCAGTGCTGATGACTCCTACAATGAGCAGTTCTTC

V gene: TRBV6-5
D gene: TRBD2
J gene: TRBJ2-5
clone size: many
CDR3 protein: CASSYSGAGQETQYF
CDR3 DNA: TGTGCCAGCAGTTACTCGGGAGCGGGGCAAGAGACCCAGTACTTC

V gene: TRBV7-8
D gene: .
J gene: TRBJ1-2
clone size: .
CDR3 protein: CASSSQTGIYGYTF
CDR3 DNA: TGTGCCAGCAGCTCCCAGACAGGAATCTATGGCTACACCTTC

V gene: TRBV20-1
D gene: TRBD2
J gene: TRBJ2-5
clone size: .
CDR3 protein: CCARPGLAGGETQYF
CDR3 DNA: TGCTGTGCTAGGCCGGGACTAGCGGGAGGGGAGACCCAGTACTTC

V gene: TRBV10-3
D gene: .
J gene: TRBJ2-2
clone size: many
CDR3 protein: CAIRGGGGNAELFF
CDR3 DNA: TGTGCCATCAGAGGAGGGGGAGGGAACGCAGAGCTGTTTTTT

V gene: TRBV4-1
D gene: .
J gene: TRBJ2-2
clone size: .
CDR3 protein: CASSQVPVALVVWGRKSGELFF
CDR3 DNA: TGCGCCAGCAGCCAAGTTCCGGTGGCATTGGTTGTTTGGGGGAGGAAATCCGGGGAGCTGTTTTTT

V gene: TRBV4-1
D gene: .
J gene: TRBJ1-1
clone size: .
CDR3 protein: CASSQDTRRGLHEAFF
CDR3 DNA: TGCGCCAGCAGCCAAGATACTCGGCGCGGACTCCATGAAGCTTTCTTT

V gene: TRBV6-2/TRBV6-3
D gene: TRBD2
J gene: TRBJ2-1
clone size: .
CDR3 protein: CASTPSGRGWNEQFF
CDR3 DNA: TGTGCCAGCACCCCGAGCGGGAGGGGGTGGAATGAGCAGTTCTTC

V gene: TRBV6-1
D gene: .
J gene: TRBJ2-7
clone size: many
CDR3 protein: CASSPTTGYEQYF
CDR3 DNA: TGTGCCAGCAGTCCCACGACGGGGTACGAGCAGTACTTC

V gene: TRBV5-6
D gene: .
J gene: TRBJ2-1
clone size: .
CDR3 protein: CASSLGSGPHEQFF
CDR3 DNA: TGTGCCAGCAGCTTGGGGTCTGGCCCACATGAGCAGTTCTTC

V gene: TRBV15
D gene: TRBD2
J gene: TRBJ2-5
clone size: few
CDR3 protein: CATSRGGLEETQYF
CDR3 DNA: TGTGCCACCAGCAGAGGGGGACTAGAAGAGACCCAGTACTTC

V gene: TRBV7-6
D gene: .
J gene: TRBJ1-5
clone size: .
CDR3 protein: CASSADGPNQPQHF
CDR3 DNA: TGTGCCAGCAGCGCGGACGGCCCGAATCAGCCCCAGCATTTT

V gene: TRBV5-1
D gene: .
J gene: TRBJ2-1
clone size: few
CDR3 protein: CASSGWGVYNEQFF
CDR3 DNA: TGCGCCAGCAGCGGGTGGGGGGTTTACAATGAGCAGTTCTTC

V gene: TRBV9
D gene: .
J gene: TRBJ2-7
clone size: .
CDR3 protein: CASSVGGSATYEQYF
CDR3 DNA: TGTGCCAGCAGCGTAGGGGGTAGCGCGACCTACGAGCAGTACTTC

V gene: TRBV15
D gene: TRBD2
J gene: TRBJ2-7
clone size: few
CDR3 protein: CASKSLAGGSEQYF
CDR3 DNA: TGTGCCTCGAAGTCTCTAGCGGGAGGATCCGAGCAGTACTTC

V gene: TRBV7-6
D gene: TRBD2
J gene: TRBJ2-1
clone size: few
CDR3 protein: CASSFSTGGEQFF
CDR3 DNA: TGTGCCAGCAGCTTTTCAACGGGGGGTGAGCAGTTCTTC

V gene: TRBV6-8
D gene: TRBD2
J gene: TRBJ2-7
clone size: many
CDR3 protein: CASSKGLSGTKDEQYF
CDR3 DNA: TGTGCCAGCAGTAAGGGACTAAGCGGGACGAAAGACGAGCAGTACTTC

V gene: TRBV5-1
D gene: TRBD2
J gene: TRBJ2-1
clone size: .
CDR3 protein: CASYSGRAGAYNEQFF
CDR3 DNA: TGCGCCAGCTACTCGGGGAGGGCCGGGGCCTACAATGAGCAGTTCTTC

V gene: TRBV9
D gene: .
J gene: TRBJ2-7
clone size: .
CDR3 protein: CASSVELGLAYEQYF
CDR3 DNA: TGTGCCAGCAGCGTAGAATTGGGGCTAGCCTACGAGCAGTACTTC

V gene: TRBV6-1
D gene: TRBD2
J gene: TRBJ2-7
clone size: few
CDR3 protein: CASRLTSGRIEQYF
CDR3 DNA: TGTGCCAGCAGACTGACTAGCGGGAGGATCGAGCAGTACTTC

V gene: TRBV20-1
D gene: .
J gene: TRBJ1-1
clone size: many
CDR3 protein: CSARDSLNTEAFF
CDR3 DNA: TGCAGTGCTAGAGATTCCCTGAACACTGAAGCTTTCTTT

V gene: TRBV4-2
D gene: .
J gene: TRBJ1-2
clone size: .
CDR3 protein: CASSQDRRYTF
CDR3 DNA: TGTGCCAGCAGCCAAGATCGGCGCTACACCTTC

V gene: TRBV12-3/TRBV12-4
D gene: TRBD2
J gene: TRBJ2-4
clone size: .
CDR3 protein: CASSTGTRGVGAKNIQYF
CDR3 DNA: TGTGCCAGCAGCACCGGGACTAGGGGGGTAGGAGCCAAAAACATTCAGTACTTC

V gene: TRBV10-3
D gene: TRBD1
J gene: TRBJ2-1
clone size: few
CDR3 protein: CAISGGGQGGNNEQFF
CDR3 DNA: TGTGCCATCAGTGGGGGGGGACAGGGAGGCAACAATGAGCAGTTCTTC

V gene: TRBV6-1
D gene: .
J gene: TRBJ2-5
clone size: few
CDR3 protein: CASSGMGEETQYF
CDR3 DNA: TGTGCCAGCAGTGGGATGGGTGAAGAGACCCAGTACTTC

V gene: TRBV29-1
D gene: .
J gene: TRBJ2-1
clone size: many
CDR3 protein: CSGSSYNEQFF
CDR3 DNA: TGCAGCGGAAGCTCCTACAATGAGCAGTTCTTC

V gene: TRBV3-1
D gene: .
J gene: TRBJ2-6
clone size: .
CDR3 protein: CASRGLGQGGNVLTF
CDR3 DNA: TGTGCCAGCAGAGGCTTAGGGCAGGGCGGCAACGTCCTGACTTTC

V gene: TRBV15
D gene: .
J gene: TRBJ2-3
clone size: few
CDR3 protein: CATSRDQSRYTQYF
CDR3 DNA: TGTGCCACCAGCAGAGATCAATCGCGGTATACGCAGTATTTT

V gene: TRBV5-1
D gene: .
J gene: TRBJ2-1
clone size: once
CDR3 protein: CASSLVRRGLNEQFF
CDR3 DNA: TGCGCCAGCAGCTTGGTACGACGGGGACTCAATGAGCAGTTCTTC

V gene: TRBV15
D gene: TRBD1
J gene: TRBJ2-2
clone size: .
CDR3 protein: CATSRTGDTTGELFF
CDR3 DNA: TGTGCCACCAGCCGTACAGGGGATACCACCGGGGAGCTGTTTTTT

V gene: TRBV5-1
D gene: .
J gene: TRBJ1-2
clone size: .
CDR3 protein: CASSLGVQAIYGYTF
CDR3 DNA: TGCGCCAGCAGCCTGGGGGTACAGGCGATCTATGGCTACACCTTC